The clone carrying this T cell receptor beta chain was detected only a few times. Its antigen remains unidentified. This sample was included in a study of T cells in Graves' hyperthyroidism and ophthalmopathy. Deletions cut 4 bases from V and 9 bases from J, with 13 bases between. This CDR3 contains 13 residues. The V gene's germline CDR1 is SGHRS and CDR2 YFSETQ. What was amplified from RNA transcripts were TCR beta CDR3 regions. The HTBI set primed first-round TCR CDR3 RT-PCR. TCRdb re-called the multiplex PCR reads with MiXCR, one entry per CDR3 protein. The sample lists 640,000 or so distinct CDR3 sequences, around 14% seen once, with about 7% in the top ten. Study results and limitations: Through a model of 13 V-J features, ophthalmopathy was separated from stable hyperthyroidism. Ophthalmopathy, as predicted by the model, came a median around 6 months after the prediction.

The study based diagnoses on clinical symptoms, serum thyroxine and TRAb, thyroid ultrasound and orbital computed tomography. Source material for PBMCs was about 10 ml fresh peripheral blood. Sequenced material: blood. The chain couples TRBV5-1 to TRBJ2-2, with a tentative D call TRBD1 (6 bases). This receptor was identified in a woman younger than 30 with Graves' ophthalmopathy. The CDR3 region has the DNA TGCGCCAGCAGCGCCCGAGACAGGTGGGAGCTGTTTTTT. It is translated as CASSARDRWELFF. Full variable domain (rest looked up from reference TRBV5-1 and TRBJ2-2): KAGVTQTPRYLIKTRGQQVTLSCSPISGHRSVSWYQQTPGQGLQFLFEYFSETQRNKGNFPGRFSGRQFSNSRSEMNVSTLELGDSALYLCASSARDRWELFFGEGSRLTVL.